The T cell receptor beta chain described here comes from a study of CD8 T cells in ankylosing spondylitis. V lost 5 bases and J lost 7, with 18 bases in between. Germline lookup yields CDR1 SGHTA and CDR2 FQGNSA. This CDR3 contains 15 residues. This clonotype has ten or more counts. The antigen is not known. For TCR beta, libraries came from quantitative 5'-RACE with molecular barcodes. One entry per CDR3 protein, called by TCRdb with MiXCR from the 5' RACE reads. There are about 240,000 distinct CDR3 sequences in the sample; roughly 8.6% occur only once, and about 6.8% lies in the top ten. Regarding the study as a whole: Clones linked to disease were reported to show significant enrichment in matched ankylosing spondylitis synovial fluid.

This chain uses TRBV7-2 with TRBJ2-1; possible D gene TRBD2, 6 bases. Sequenced sample: blood, either unsorted or a sorted T cell fraction (not recorded which). The source is a male donor with ankylosing spondylitis or in good health (not recorded which). CDR3 loop: CASSPSGGKMNEQFF. The CDR3 DNA is TGTGCCAGCAGCCCTTCGGGCGGGAAGATGAATGAGCAGTTCTTC. The full variable domain, with the rest looked up from reference TRBV7-2 and TRBJ2-1, is GAGVSQSPSNKVTEKGKDVELRCDPISGHTALYWYRQSLGQGLEFLIYFQGNSAPDKSGLPSDRFSAERTGGSVSTLTIQRTQQEDSAVYLCASSPSGGKMNEQFFGPGTRLTVL.